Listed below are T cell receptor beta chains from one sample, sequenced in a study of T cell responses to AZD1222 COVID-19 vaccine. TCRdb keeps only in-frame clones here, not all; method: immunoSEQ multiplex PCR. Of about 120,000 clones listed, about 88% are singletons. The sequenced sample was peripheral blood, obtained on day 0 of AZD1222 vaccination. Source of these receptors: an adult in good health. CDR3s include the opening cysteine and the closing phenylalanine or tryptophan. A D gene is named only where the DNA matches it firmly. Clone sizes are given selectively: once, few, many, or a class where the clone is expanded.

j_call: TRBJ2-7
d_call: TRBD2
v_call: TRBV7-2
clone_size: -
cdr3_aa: CASSDRLAVAYEQYF
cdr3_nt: TGTGCCAGCAGCGACAGACTAGCGGTCGCCTACGAGCAGTACTTC

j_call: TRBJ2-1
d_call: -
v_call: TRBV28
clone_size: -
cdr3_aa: CASSRLHEQFF
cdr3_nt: TGTGCCAGCAGCCGCCTTCATGAGCAGTTCTTC

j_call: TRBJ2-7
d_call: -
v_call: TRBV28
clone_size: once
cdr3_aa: CASKGYAARTYEQYF
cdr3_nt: TGTGCCAGCAAGGGTTATGCGGCTCGAACCTACGAGCAGTACTTC

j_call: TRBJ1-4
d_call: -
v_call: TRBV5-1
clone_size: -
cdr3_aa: CASSLEGSGNEKLFF
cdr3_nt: TGCGCCAGCAGCTTGGAGGGTTCGGGGAATGAAAAACTGTTTTTT

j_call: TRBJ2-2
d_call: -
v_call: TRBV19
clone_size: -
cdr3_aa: CASSKAGVTGELFF
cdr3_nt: TGTGCCAGTAGCAAGGCAGGGGTCACCGGGGAGCTGTTTTTT

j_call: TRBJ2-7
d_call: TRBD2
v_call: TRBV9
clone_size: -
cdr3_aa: CASSPGLAGVNHEQYF
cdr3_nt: TGTGCCAGCAGCCCAGGACTAGCGGGAGTCAACCACGAGCAGTACTTC

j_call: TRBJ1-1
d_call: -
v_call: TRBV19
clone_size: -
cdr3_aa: CASSGQGGTEAFF
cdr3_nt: TGTGCCAGTAGTGGTCAAGGAGGCACTGAAGCTTTCTTT

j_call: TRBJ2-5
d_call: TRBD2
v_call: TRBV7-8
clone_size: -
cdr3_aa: CASSLELAETQYF
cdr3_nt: TGTGCCAGCAGCTTAGAACTAGCGGAGACCCAGTACTTC

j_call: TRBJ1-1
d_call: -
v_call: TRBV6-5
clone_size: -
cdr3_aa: CASSRGRLYTEAFF
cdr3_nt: TGTGCCAGCAGTAGGGGCAGATTGTACACTGAAGCTTTCTTT

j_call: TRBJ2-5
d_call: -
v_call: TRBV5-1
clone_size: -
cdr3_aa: CASSRASQQETQYF
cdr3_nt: TGCGCCAGTTCGCGGGCCAGCCAGCAAGAGACCCAGTACTTC

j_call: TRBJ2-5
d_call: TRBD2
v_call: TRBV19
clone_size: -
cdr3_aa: CASSWGGWQQETQYF
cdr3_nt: TGTGCCAGTAGTTGGGGGGGATGGCAGCAAGAGACCCAGTACTTC

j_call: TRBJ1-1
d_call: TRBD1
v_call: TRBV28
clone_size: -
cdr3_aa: CASSPRQGYTEAFF
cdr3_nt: TGTGCCAGCAGTCCCAGACAGGGGTACACTGAAGCTTTCTTT

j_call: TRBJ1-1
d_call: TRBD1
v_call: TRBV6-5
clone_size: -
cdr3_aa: CASRDRAFTEAFF
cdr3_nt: TGTGCCAGCCGGGACAGGGCTTTCACTGAAGCTTTCTTT

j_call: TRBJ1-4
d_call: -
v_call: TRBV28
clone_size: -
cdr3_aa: CAATRGGQGEKLFF
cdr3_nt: TGTGCCGCAACCCGGGGGGGGCAGGGCGAAAAACTGTTTTTT

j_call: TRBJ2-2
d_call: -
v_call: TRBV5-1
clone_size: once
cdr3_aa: CASSLSGEDGELFF
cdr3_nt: TGCGCCAGCAGCTTGTCAGGGGAAGACGGGGAGCTGTTTTTT

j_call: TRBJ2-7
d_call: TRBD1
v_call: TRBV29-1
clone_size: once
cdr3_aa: CSVTGTSHEQYF
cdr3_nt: TGCAGCGTGACAGGGACCTCTCACGAGCAGTACTTC

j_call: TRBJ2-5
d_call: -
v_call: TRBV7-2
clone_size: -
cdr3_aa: CASSPGTQQETQYF
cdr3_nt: TGTGCCAGCAGCCCCGGGACACAACAAGAGACCCAGTACTTC

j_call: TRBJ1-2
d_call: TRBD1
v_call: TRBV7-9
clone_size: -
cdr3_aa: CASSLISGQGRTRGYTF
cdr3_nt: TGTGCCAGCAGCTTAATCTCGGGACAGGGGAGAACCAGGGGCTACACCTTC

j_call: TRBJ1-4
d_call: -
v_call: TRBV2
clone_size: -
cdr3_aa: CASRTSSGGAGEKLFF
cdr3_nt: TGTGCCAGCAGAACTTCATCGGGGGGCGCAGGGGAAAAACTGTTTTTT

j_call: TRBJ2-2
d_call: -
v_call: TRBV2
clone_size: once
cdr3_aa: CASSEGQDFYGELFF
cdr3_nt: TGTGCCAGCAGTGAAGGACAGGACTTCTACGGGGAGCTGTTTTTT

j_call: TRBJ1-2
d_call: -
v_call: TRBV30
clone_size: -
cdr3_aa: CAWSVLGNYGYTF
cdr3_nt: TGTGCCTGGAGTGTACTGGGGAACTATGGCTACACCTTC

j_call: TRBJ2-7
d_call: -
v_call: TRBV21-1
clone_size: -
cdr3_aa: CASSTRRGLAGAGTCEQYF
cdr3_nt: TGTGCCAGCAGCACGAGGAGGGGACTAGCGGGAGCCGGAACGTGTGAGCAGTACTTC

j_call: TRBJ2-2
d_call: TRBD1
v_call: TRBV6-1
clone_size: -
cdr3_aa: CASSGRTGGAAGELFF
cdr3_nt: TGTGCCAGCAGTGGACGGACAGGGGGCGCCGCCGGGGAGCTGTTTTTT

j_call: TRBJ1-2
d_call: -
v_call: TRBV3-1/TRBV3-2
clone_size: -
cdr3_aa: CASSLEGYGYTF
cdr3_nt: TGTGCCAGCAGCTTAGAGGGGTACGGCTACACCTTC

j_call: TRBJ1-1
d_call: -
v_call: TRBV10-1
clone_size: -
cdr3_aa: CASSDEGRGAEAFF
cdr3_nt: TGCGCCAGCAGTGACGAGGGAAGAGGAGCTGAAGCTTTCTTT

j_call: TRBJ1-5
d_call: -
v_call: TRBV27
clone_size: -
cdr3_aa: CASPKWASDSNQPQHF
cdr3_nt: TGTGCCAGCCCAAAGTGGGCCTCAGATAGCAATCAGCCCCAGCATTTT

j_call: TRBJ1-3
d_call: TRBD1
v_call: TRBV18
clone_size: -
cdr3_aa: CASSPGQGASGNTIYF
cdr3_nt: TGTGCCAGCTCACCGGGACAGGGCGCCTCTGGAAACACCATATATTTT

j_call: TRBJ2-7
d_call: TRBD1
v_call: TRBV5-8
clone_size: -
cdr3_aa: CASSLRGTGGYYEQYF
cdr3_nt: TGTGCCAGCAGCTTGCGGGGGACAGGGGGTTACTACGAGCAGTACTTC

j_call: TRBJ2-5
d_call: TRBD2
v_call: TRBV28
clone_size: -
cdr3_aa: CAGAGLAGSETQYF
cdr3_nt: TGTGCCGGGGCCGGACTAGCGGGATCGGAGACCCAGTACTTC

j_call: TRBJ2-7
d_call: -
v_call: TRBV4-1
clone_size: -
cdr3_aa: CASSQDWSYEQYF
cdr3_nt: TGCGCCAGCAGCCAAGATTGGAGCTACGAGCAGTACTTC

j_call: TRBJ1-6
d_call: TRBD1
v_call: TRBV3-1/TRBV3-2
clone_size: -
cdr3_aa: CASSPRTGGSPLHF
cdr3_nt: TGTGCCAGCAGCCCCCGGACAGGGGGTTCACCCCTCCACTTT

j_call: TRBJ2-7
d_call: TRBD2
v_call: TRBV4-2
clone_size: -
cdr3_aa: CASSPTSASSYEQYF
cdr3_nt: TGTGCCAGCAGTCCTACTAGCGCGAGCTCCTACGAGCAGTACTTC

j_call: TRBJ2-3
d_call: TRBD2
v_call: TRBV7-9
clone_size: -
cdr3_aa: CASSLGLAGGTDTQYF
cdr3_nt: TGTGCCAGCAGCTTAGGACTAGCGGGAGGGACAGATACGCAGTATTTT

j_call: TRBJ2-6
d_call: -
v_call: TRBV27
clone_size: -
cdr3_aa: CASSFQGSGANVLTF
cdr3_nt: TGTGCCAGCAGTTTTCAGGGGTCTGGGGCCAACGTCCTGACTTTC

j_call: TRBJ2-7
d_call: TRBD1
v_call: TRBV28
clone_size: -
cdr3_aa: CASRTGGQLSEQYF
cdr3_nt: TGTGCCAGCAGGACAGGGGGCCAACTCTCCGAGCAGTACTTC

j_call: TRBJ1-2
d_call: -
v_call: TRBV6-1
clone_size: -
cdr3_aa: CASSEAGQSYYGYTF
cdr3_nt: TGTGCCAGCAGTGAAGCTGGGCAGAGCTACTATGGCTACACCTTC

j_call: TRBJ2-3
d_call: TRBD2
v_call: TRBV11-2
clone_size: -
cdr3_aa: CASSPSGRTRDTQYF
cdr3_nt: TGTGCCAGCAGCCCCAGCGGGAGGACCAGGGATACGCAGTATTTT

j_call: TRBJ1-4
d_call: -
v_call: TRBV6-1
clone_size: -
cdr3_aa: CASSEAFSNYGATNEKLFF
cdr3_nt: TGTGCCAGCAGTGAAGCGTTTTCGAATTATGGGGCAACTAATGAAAAACTGTTTTTT

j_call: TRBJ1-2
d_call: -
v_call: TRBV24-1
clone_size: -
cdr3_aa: CATSDWRQGDYGYTF
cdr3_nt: TGTGCCACCAGTGATTGGAGGCAGGGTGACTATGGCTACACCTTC

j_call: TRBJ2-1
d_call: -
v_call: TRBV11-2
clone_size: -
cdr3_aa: CASSLDGGFSDEQFF
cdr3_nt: TGTGCCAGCAGCTTAGATGGGGGATTTTCTGATGAGCAGTTCTTC

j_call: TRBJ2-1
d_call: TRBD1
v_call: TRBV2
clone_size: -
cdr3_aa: CASGQGGEPYNEQFF
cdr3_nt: TGTGCCAGCGGACAGGGGGGCGAGCCCTACAATGAGCAGTTCTTC

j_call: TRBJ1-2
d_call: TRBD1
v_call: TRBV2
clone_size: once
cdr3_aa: CASSEQGVFGYTF
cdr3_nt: TGTGCCAGCAGTGAACAGGGGGTCTTCGGCTACACCTTC

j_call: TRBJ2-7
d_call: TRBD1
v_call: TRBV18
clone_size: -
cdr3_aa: CASSPGTVSYEQYF
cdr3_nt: TGTGCCAGCTCACCAGGGACAGTCTCCTACGAGCAGTACTTC

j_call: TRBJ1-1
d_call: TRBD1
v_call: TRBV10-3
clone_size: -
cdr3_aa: CAISERDRGRIEAFF
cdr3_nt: TGTGCCATCAGTGAGCGGGACAGGGGGAGGATTGAAGCTTTCTTT

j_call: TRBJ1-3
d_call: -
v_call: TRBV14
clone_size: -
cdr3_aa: CASSPGVFGNTIYF
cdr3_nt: TGTGCCAGCAGCCCGGGGGTGTTTGGAAACACCATATATTTT

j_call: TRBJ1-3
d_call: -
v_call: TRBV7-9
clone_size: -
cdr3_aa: CASSLSGSGNTIYF
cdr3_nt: TGTGCCAGCAGCTTATCAGGGTCTGGAAACACCATATATTTT

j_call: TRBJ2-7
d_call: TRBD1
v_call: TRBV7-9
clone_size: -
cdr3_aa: CASSLVGTVEYEQYF
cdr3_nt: TGTGCCAGCAGCTTAGTCGGGACAGTTGAATACGAGCAGTACTTC

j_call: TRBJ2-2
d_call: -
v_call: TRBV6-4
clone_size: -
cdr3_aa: CASSDGHTGELFF
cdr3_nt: TGTGCCAGCAGTGACGGACACACCGGGGAGCTGTTTTTT

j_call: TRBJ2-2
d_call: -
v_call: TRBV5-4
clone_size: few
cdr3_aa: CASSFEGTGELFF
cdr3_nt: TGTGCCAGCAGCTTTGAGGGCACCGGGGAGCTGTTTTTT

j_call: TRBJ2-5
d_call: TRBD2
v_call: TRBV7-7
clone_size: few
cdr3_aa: CASSRGLAGETQYF
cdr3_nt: TGTGCTAGCAGCCGGGGACTAGCGGGAGAGACCCAGTACTTC

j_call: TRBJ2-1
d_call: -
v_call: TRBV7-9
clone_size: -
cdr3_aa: CASSSTSHEQFF
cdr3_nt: TGTGCCAGCAGCTCTACTAGTCATGAGCAGTTCTTC

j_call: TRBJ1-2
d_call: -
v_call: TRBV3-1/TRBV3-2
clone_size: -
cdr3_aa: CASSQDRAPNYGYTF
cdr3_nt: TGTGCCAGCAGCCAAGATCGGGCCCCGAACTATGGCTACACCTTC

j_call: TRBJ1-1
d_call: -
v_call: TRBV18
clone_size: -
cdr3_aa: CASSQQGTNTEAFF
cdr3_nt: TGTGCCAGCTCACAGCAGGGAACGAACACTGAAGCTTTCTTT

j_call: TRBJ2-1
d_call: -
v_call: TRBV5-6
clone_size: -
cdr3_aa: CASMSGLSYNEQFF
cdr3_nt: TGTGCCAGTATGAGCGGATTATCCTACAATGAGCAGTTCTTC

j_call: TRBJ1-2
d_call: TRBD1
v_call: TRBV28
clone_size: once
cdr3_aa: CASSLWGTGTLYGYTF
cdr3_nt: TGTGCCAGCAGTTTATGGGGGACAGGGACTCTATATGGCTACACCTTC

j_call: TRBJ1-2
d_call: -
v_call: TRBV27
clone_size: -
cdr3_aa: CASSSRGLVNYGYTF
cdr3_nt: TGTGCCAGCAGTTCCAGGGGCCTCGTTAACTATGGCTACACCTTC

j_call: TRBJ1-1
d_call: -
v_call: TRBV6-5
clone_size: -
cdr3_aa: CASRTAGEAFF
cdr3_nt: TGTGCCAGCCGGACGGCGGGAGAAGCTTTCTTT

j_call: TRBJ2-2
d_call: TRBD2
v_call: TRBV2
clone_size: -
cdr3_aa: CASSGASGRRELFF
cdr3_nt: TGTGCCAGCAGTGGCGCTAGCGGTCGGCGGGAGCTGTTTTTT

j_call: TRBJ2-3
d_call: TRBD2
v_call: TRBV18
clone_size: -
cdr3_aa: CASSRLAGGTSTDTQYF
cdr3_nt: TGTGCCAGCTCTCGATTAGCGGGAGGGACTAGCACAGATACGCAGTATTTT

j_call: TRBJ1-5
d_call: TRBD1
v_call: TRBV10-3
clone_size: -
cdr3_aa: CAIYGQGDDQPQHF
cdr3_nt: TGTGCCATTTATGGACAGGGTGATGACCAGCCCCAGCATTTT